This T cell receptor beta chain emerged from a study of cytomegalovirus exposure and HLA in healthy donors. Overall study findings and caveats: Testing in vitro showed a few CMV-associated chains specific for CMV antigens. A list of approximately 150 TCR beta chains associated with cytomegalovirus was given.

V gave up 1 base and J gave up 3 bases; unmatched junction bases: 11. This CDR3 has 17 residues. CDR1 GTSNPN and CDR2 SVGIG come from the germline V gene (reference sequence). PCR amplification relied on 60 Vbeta primers (plus 13 Jbeta primers). Per the study methods: An analysis performed later counted about 80 million unique TCR beta chains (around 11 million of them shared). TCRdb's copy holds only in-frame clones and misses some; the assay was immunoSEQ multiplex PCR. V and J calls and clone size are copied from that table; D and trimming were computed from the DNA. The table shows 150,000 to 200,000 clones, with 80% to 90% occurring only once. These donors, healthy bone marrow donors, were studied. A note on this clone: Its antigen is as yet unknown.

The chain carries TRBV30 and TRBJ2-7; 11 bases fit TRBD2. Sequencing used PBMCs. This sequence originates from a man in his forties or fifties in good health and CMV-seropositive. CDR3 nucleotides: TGTGCCTGGAGTGCGAACACCCTAGCGGGAGGATACTACGAGCAGTACTTC. Its protein product is CAWSANTLAGGYYEQYF.